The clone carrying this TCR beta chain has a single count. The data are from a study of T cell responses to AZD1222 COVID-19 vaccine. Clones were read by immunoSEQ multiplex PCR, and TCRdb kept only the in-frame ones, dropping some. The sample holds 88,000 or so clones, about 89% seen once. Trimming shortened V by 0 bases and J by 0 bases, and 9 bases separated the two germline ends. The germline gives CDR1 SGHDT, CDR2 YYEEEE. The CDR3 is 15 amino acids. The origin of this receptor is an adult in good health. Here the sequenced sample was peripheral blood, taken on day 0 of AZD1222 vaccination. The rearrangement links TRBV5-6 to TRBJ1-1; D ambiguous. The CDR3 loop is CASSLVERMNTEAFF. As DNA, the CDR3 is TGTGCCAGCAGCTTGGTTGAGCGGATGAACACTGAAGCTTTCTTT.